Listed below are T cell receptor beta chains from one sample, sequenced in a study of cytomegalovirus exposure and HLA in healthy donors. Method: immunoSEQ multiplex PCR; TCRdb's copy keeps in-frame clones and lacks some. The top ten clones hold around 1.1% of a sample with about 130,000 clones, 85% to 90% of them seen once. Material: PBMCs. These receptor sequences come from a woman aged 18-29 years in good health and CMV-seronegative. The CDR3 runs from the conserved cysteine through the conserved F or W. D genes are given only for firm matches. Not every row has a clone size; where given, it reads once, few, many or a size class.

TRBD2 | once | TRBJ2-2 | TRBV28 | CASRTSGGFSGELFF | TGTGCCAGCAGGACTAGCGGGGGGTTCAGCGGGGAGCTGTTTTTT
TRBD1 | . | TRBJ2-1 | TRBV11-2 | CASSLGQGSYNEQFF | TGTGCCAGCAGCTTAGGACAGGGTTCCTACAATGAGCAGTTCTTC
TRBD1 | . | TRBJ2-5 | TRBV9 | CASSVALTGRQETQYF | TGTGCCAGCAGCGTAGCTTTGACAGGGAGACAAGAGACCCAGTACTTC
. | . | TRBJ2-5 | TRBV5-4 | CASSYYIRTASQETQYF | TGTGCCAGCAGCTACTACATCCGGACAGCGAGCCAAGAGACCCAGTACTTC
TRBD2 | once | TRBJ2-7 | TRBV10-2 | CASSRASGYEQYF | TGCGCCAGCAGTAGAGCTAGCGGTTACGAGCAGTACTTC
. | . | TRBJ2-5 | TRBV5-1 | CASSTDGVARETQYF | TGCGCCAGCAGCACGGACGGGGTGGCGAGAGAGACCCAGTACTTC
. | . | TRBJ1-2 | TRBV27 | CASKWAGPYGYTF | TGTGCCAGCAAGTGGGCAGGCCCATATGGCTACACCTTC
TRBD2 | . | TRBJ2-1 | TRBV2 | CASSESSGTPEQFF | TGTGCCAGCAGTGAGTCTAGCGGGACCCCCGAGCAGTTCTTC
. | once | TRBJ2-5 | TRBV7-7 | CASSLGLEAQETQYF | TGTGCCAGCAGCTTAGGCTTAGAAGCCCAAGAGACCCAGTACTTC
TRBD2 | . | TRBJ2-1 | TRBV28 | CASGTSGRSYEQFF | TGTGCCAGCGGGACTAGCGGGAGATCGTATGAGCAGTTCTTC
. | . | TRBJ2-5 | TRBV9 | CASSVFCRWFEETQYF | TGTGCCAGCAGCGTATTTTGTCGGTGGTTTGAAGAGACCCAGTACTTC
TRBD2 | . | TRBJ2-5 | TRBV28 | CASSSSGTRRETQYF | TGTGCCAGCAGTTCAAGCGGGACCAGAAGAGAGACCCAGTACTTC
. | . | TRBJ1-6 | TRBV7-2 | CASSLGGQSNSPLHF | TGTGCCAGCAGCTTAGGTGGACAGAGCAATTCACCCCTCCACTTT
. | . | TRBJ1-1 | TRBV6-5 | CASSLVLRNTEAFF | TGTGCCAGCAGTTTAGTTCTGAGGAACACTGAAGCTTTCTTT
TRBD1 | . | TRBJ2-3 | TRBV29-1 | CSVETRDRAWTDTQYF | TGCAGCGTCGAGACCCGGGACAGGGCCTGGACAGATACGCAGTATTTT
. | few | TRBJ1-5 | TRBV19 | CASITRGGDNQPQHF | TGTGCCAGTATCACAAGGGGAGGGGACAATCAGCCCCAGCATTTT
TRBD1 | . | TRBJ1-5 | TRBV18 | CASSPTGEPQPQHF | TGTGCCAGCTCACCGACAGGGGAGCCTCAGCCCCAGCATTTT
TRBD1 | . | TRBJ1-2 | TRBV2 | CASSPGTGDGYTF | TGTGCCAGCAGTCCCGGGACAGGGGATGGCTACACCTTC
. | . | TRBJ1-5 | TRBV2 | CASSEQGGGNQPQHF | TGTGCCAGCAGTGAACAGGGAGGAGGCAATCAGCCCCAGCATTTT
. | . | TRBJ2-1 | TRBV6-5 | CASAVQRYNEQFF | TGTGCCAGCGCGGTCCAACGTTACAATGAGCAGTTCTTC
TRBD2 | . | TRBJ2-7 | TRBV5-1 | CASSFASGIYEQYF | TGCGCCAGCAGCTTCGCTAGCGGGATCTACGAGCAGTACTTC
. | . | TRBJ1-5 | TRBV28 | CASSTGGVPDQPQHF | TGTGCCAGCAGCACCGGAGGGGTTCCGGATCAGCCCCAGCATTTT
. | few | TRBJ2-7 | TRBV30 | CAWGRAYEQYF | TGTGCCTGGGGCAGGGCCTACGAGCAGTACTTC
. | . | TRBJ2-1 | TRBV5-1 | CASSLGTVSYNEQFF | TGCGCCAGCAGCTTGGGGACAGTCTCCTACAATGAGCAGTTCTTC
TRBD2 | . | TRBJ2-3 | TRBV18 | CASSPTAPAGNTDTQYF | TGTGCCAGCTCACCAACGGCCCCAGCGGGAAACACAGATACGCAGTATTTT
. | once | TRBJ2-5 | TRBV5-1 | CASVGEETQYF | TGCGCCAGCGTAGGGGAAGAGACCCAGTACTTC
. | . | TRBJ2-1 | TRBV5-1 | CASRPVAPSSYNEQFF | TGCGCCAGCAGGCCCGTCGCGCCGAGCTCCTACAATGAGCAGTTCTTC
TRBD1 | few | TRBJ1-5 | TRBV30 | CAWSTGQGTQPQHF | TGTGCCTGGAGTACCGGACAGGGAACTCAGCCCCAGCATTTT